What follows is one T cell receptor (beta chain) and its context. V gave up 1 base and J gave up 2 bases; unmatched junction bases: 6. Germline V gives CDR1 LNHDA, CDR2 SQIVND (reference sequence). This CDR3 contains 16 residues. The data are from a study of cytomegalovirus exposure and HLA in healthy donors. The assay was immunoSEQ multiplex PCR, and TCRdb's table has in-frame clones only and misses some. The sample lists a few hundred thousand clones; 87% were seen once. This rearrangement joins TRBV19 to TRBJ2-3, with TRBD1 matching 7 bases. Sequencing was done on a sample of PBMCs. The clonotype comes from a man aged 18 to 29 in good health and CMV-seropositive. The CDR3 spells CASSIGGDRATDTQYF. The CDR3 DNA is TGTGCCAGTAGTATAGGGGGAGACAGGGCCACAGATACGCAGTATTTT.